A single sample gave rise to the 25 T cell receptor beta chains below, sequenced in a study of CD4+ T cells in melanoma. Libraries were prepared by immunoSEQ multiplex PCR; TCRdb keeps only in-frame clonotypes and omits some of them. The sample has about 9,600 clones, about 70% seen once. Sequencing used cells from a culture (not recorded whether cultured in vitro). Every receptor here comes from a human donor with melanoma.

The gene calls are TRBV12-3 or TRBV12-4 and TRBJ1-2; D is ambiguous. The CDR3 is made up of 13 amino acids. The V gene lost 6 bases and the J gene lost 4 bases, with 12 bases spanning the gap. CDR3 protein: CASSPGHAYGYTF. The DNA for the CDR3 is TGTGCCAGCAGCCCAGGCCACGCCTATGGCTACACCTTC.

V and J are TRBV11-2 and TRBJ1-1; perhaps TRBD1 as D (6 bases). Germline assignment: CDR1 SGHAT and CDR2 FQNNGV. The CDR3 covers 15 residues. Deletions cut 4 bases from V and 1 base from J, with 13 bases between. For the CDR3, the DNA is TGTGCCAGCAGCTCCCAACCGGGACAGAACACTGAAGCTTTCTTT. Amino acids: CASSSQPGQNTEAFF.

The gene calls are TRBV18 and TRBJ1-1; D is possibly TRBD1 (5 bases). V lost 6 bases, J lost 7 bases, and 15 bases lay in between. CDR1 is KGHSH and CDR2 is LQKENI in the germline V gene. The CDR3 is 13 residues long. CDR3 sequence reads: CASSYGTDNEAFF. The CDR3 nucleotides read TGTGCCAGCTCGTATGGGACGGACAATGAAGCTTTCTTT.

This chain joins TRBV7-9 and TRBJ2-3; 9 nucleotides line up with TRBD1. Germline V gives CDR1 SEHNR, CDR2 FQNEAQ (reference sequence). With 0 bases clipped from V and 7 bases from J, the junction kept 8 bases outside the gene matches. The length of the CDR3 is 16 residues. The CDR3 loop reads CASSLADRGYRNTQYF. CDR3 bases: TGTGCCAGCAGCTTAGCCGACAGGGGGTATCGGAATACGCAGTATTTT.

The chain has TRBV7-9 and TRBJ1-4; 9 bases map to TRBD1. Trimming at V came to 3 bases and at J to 9 bases, leaving 5 bases not matched to a gene. This CDR3 is 14 amino acids long. CDR1 and CDR2 from the germline V gene are SEHNR and FQNEAQ (reference sequence). The CDR3, as DNA: TGTGCCAGCAGCTTTGACAGGGGGGCTAAAAAACTGTTTTTT. It codes for CASSFDRGAKKLFF. The entire variable domain, with the rest obtained from reference TRBV7-9 and TRBJ1-4, is as follows: DTGVSQNPRHKITKRGQNVTFRCDPISEHNRLYWYRQTLGQGPEFLTYFQNEAQLEKSRLLSDRFSAERPKGSFSTLEIQRTEQGDSAMYLCASSFDRGAKKLFFGSGTQLSVL.

V is TRBV9 and J is TRBJ2-5, with 10 bases lining up with TRBD2. The germline CDR1 and CDR2 sequences are SGDLS and YYNGEE. CDR3 size: 15 residues. The trim removed 5 bases at V and 5 bases at J, leaving 9 bases unmatched. CDR3 protein: CASSPTSGARETQYF. CDR3 coding DNA: TGTGCCAGCAGTCCAACTAGCGGGGCTAGGGAGACCCAGTACTTC.

The rearrangement joins TRBV12-5 to TRBJ2-7; D may correspond to TRBD1 or TRBD2 (5 bases each). Trimming shortened V by 7 bases and J by 2 bases, and 21 bases separated the two germline ends. Germline V gene data show CDR1 as LGHNT and CDR2 as FRNRAP. The CDR3 is 16 amino acids. CDR3 DNA sequence: TGTGCTAGTGCTAAATTCCGGGGCCAAGGGGCCTACGAGCAGTACTTC. As protein: CASAKFRGQGAYEQYF. Looking up the rest from reference TRBV12-5 and TRBJ2-7 gives the full variable domain: DARVTQTPRHKVTEMGQEVTMRCQPILGHNTVFWYRQTMMQGLELLAYFRNRAPLDDSGMPKDRFSAEMPDATLATLKIQPSEPRDSAVYFCASAKFRGQGAYEQYFGPGTRLTVT.

This clone ranks as medium-sized. CDR3 nucleotide sequence: TGCAGCGTTGAAGTTGTGGCCGGTGGCTACACCTTC. It encodes CSVEVVAGGYTF. The V call is TRBV29-1, the J call TRBJ1-2; D is uncertain. Trimming took 1 base from V and 7 from J, leaving 10 bases between them. Germline V gene sequence: CDR1 SQVTM, CDR2 ANQGSEA. The length of the CDR3 is 12 residues.

The rearrangement links TRBV11-1 to TRBJ1-1; 10 nucleotides align to TRBD1. CDR3 length: 14 residues. CDR1 and CDR2 from the germline V gene are SGHAT and FQDESV (reference sequence). After removal of 6 bases from V and 11 bases from J, the junction contained 12 bases not matched to a gene. CDR3 in DNA: TGTGCCAGCAGGCCCACCGGGACAGGGGCCCAGGCTTTCTTT. It codes for CASRPTGTGAQAFF.

CDR3 sequence (DNA): TGCGCCAGCAGCTTGGCCTCTGATCCCATTCAGTACTTC. Protein: CASSLASDPIQYF. This chain links TRBV5-1 with TRBJ2-4, with D hard to call. CDR3 length: 13 amino acids. Germline lookup yields CDR1 SGHRS and CDR2 YFSETQ. The V end was cut by 0 bases, the J end by 9 bases, with 10 bases between.

This clone was counted between two and nine times. The gene calls are TRBV2 and TRBJ1-4; no firm D call. CDR1 and CDR2 (germline): SNHLY, FYNNEI. The CDR3 sequence is 14 residues long. V gave up 6 bases and J gave up 10 bases, with 18 bases separating them. The CDR3 nucleotides read TGTGCCAGCAGAGGAGGATGGGCCTCTGGAAAACTGTTTTTT. It specifies CASRGGWASGKLFF.

The rearrangement uses TRBV5-6 and TRBJ1-1; D not resolved. Trimming took off 4 bases at V and 1 base at J, with 5 bases between the two ends. There are 12 residues in the CDR3. Per germline, CDR1 SGHDT and CDR2 YYEEEE. In DNA form, the CDR3 reads TGTGCCAGCAGCCGGGGGAACACTGAAGCTTTCTTT. Protein: CASSRGNTEAFF.

The CDR3: CASSQARGFSTDTQYF. The CDR3, as DNA: TGTGCCAGCAGCCAAGCCCGGGGTTTTAGCACAGATACGCAGTATTTT. The gene calls are TRBV3-1 (or the pseudogene TRBV3-2) and TRBJ2-3; perhaps TRBD2 as D (5 bases). In germline, CDR1 is LGHDT, CDR2 YNNKEL (reference sequence). The CDR3 is 16 residues long. The V end was cut by 1 base, the J end by 0 bases, with 11 bases between.

The chain combines TRBV7-2 with TRBJ2-7, with D possibly TRBD2 on 5 matching bases. The CDR3 length is 15 residues. Germline lookup yields CDR1 SGHTA and CDR2 FQGNSA. V lost 5 bases and J 2 bases, leaving 16 bases between the germline ends. The CDR3 here is CASSVDTSRAYEQYF. CDR3 DNA: TGTGCCAGCAGCGTTGACACTAGTCGGGCCTACGAGCAGTACTTC.

The chain carries TRBV13 and TRBJ2-7, with D unresolved. This CDR3 contains 15 residues. V lost 5 bases to trimming and J lost 4 bases, with 18 bases between them. Germline V gene lookup returns CDR1 PRHDT and CDR2 FYEKMQ (reference sequence). The CDR3 here is CASSPAELPKYEQYF. The CDR3 coding sequence is TGTGCCAGCAGCCCCGCGGAACTCCCTAAATACGAGCAGTACTTC.

The chain couples TRBV15 to TRBJ1-4; possible D gene TRBD1, 6 bases. Germline CDR1 reads LNHNV; CDR2 reads YYDKDF (reference sequence). Trimming took off 0 bases at V and 8 bases at J, with 13 bases between the two ends. The CDR3 spans 15 residues. The CDR3 DNA reads as TGTGCCACCAGCAGAGATCCACAGGGAGGGGAAAAACTGTTTTTT. Translated, it gives CATSRDPQGGEKLFF.

The J gene is TRBJ1-5, the V gene TRBV7-6; D call uncertain. Looked up from germline, CDR1 is SGHVS and CDR2 is FNYEAQ. The CDR3 is 13 residues long. V dropped 5 bases and J dropped 5 bases, with 10 bases sitting between them. DNA of the CDR3: TGTGCCAGCAGCGCGCGTTTAGATCAGCCCCAGCATTTT. This codes for CASSARLDQPQHF.

V is TRBV30 and J is TRBJ1-1, with D hard to call. The germline CDR1 and CDR2 sequences are GTSNPN and SVGIG (reference sequence). The ends were cut back, 2 bases at V and 0 bases at J, with 16 bases in the middle. This CDR3 has 16 amino acids. CDR3 coding DNA: TGTGCCTGGAGTTCCCTCTACATGGTCATGAACACTGAAGCTTTCTTT. Translated: CAWSSLYMVMNTEAFF.

The J gene is TRBJ1-6, the V gene TRBV14, with D perhaps TRBD1 (5 bases). Germline V CDR1 and CDR2: SGHDN, FVKESK. V was cut by 5 bases and J by 6 bases, with 14 bases left in between. CDR3 length equals 15 residues. The CDR3 is CASSWGGVGNSPLHF. The CDR3 DNA reads TGTGCCAGCAGCTGGGGGGGAGTGGGTAATTCACCCCTCCACTTT.

The J gene is TRBJ1-2, the V gene TRBV4-2; possible D gene TRBD1, 6 bases. The CDR3 totals 15 residues. CDR1 and CDR2 (germline): LGHNA, YNFKEQ. The germline V and J ends were trimmed by 4 bases and 4 bases, with 16 bases remaining between them. For the CDR3, the DNA is TGTGCCAGCAGCCGGGACCAGGGGTCCGGCTATGGCTACACCTTC. It specifies CASSRDQGSGYGYTF.

CDR3 in amino acids: CASKGRENTEAFF. The CDR3 DNA reads TGTGCCAGCAAAGGCAGGGAGAACACTGAAGCTTTCTTT. The rearrangement links TRBV6-5 to TRBJ1-1, with D perhaps TRBD1 (5 bases). This CDR3 region has 13 residues. Germline CDR1 reads MNHEY; CDR2 reads SVGAGI. V was shortened by 7 bases and J by 1 base, with 10 bases between the two germline ends.

This chain uses TRBV24-1 with TRBJ2-3, with TRBD1 matching over 8 bases. Germline CDR1 is KGHDR and CDR2 is SFDVKD. The CDR3 spans 16 residues. J gave up 0 bases and V 3 bases, and 4 bases lay outside the gene matches. CDR3 amino acids: CATSDRGQGSTDTQYF. In nucleotides, the CDR3 is TGTGCCACCAGTGATCGTGGACAGGGAAGCACAGATACGCAGTATTTT.

CDR3 DNA: TGCAGTGCAAAGAGAGCCTACGAGCAGTACTTC. Encoded protein: CSAKRAYEQYF. The rearrangement links TRBV20-1 to TRBJ2-7, with D uncertain. V lost 6 bases to trimming and J lost 2 bases, with 8 bases between them. Germline loops: CDR1 DFQATT, CDR2 SNEGSKA (reference sequence). The CDR3 is made up of 11 amino acids.

This clone is a singleton in its sample. The gene calls are TRBV6-6 and TRBJ1-5; D is unresolved. V was shortened by 7 bases and J by 5 bases, with 9 bases between the two germline ends. Germline-derived CDR1 and CDR2 are MNHNY and SVGAGI (reference sequence). The CDR3 loop spans 12 amino acids. CDR3 in DNA: TGTGCCAGCAACAGCCTGTATCAGCCCCAGCATTTT. This encodes CASNSLYQPQHF.

By its share, this clone is large (0.1 to 1%). The rearrangement joins TRBV2 to TRBJ1-2; 9 nucleotides agree with TRBD1. The CDR3 has 16 residues. Germline CDR1 and CDR2: SNHLY and FYNNEI. V gave up 4 bases and J gave up 3 bases; unmatched junction bases: 9. CDR3 sequence: CASSGTRQGGDYGYTF. The CDR3 DNA follows: TGTGCCAGCAGTGGGACAAGACAGGGGGGTGACTATGGCTACACCTTC.